The rows below give T cell receptor beta chains drawn from one sample of a study of long-term antiretroviral therapy in people with HIV. Measured with immunoSEQ multiplex PCR; TCRdb has only the in-frame clones, and not every one. The data hold some 24,000 clones, with roughly 86% observed a single time. Sequences were derived from unsorted PBMCs, sampled 4.4 years after starting antiretroviral therapy. The receptors originated from a man aged 30 to 45 with HIV. Both conserved end residues are part of each CDR3. Fields, in order: CDR3 length, clone size, V gene, D gene, J gene, CDR3 protein, CDR3 DNA. D genes are given only for firm matches. The size of a clone is reported for some rows only, either as once, few or many, or as a class for expanded clones.

len: 16; abundance: once; v_gene: TRBV28; d_gene: TRBD2; j_gene: TRBJ2-7; CDR3aa: CASSLPGTSASYEQYF; CDR3nt: TGTGCCAGCAGTTTACCCGGGACTAGCGCCTCCTACGAGCAGTACTTC
len: 17; abundance: NA; v_gene: TRBV12-5; d_gene: NA; j_gene: TRBJ2-3; CDR3aa: CASGLVPARSSTDTQYF; CDR3nt: TGTGCTAGTGGTTTGGTACCCGCCCGCTCTAGCACAGATACGCAGTATTTT
len: 15; abundance: NA; v_gene: TRBV7-9; d_gene: NA; j_gene: TRBJ2-1; CDR3aa: CASSLGAFPYNEQFF; CDR3nt: TGTGCCAGCAGCTTAGGGGCCTTTCCCTACAATGAGCAGTTCTTC
len: 12; abundance: NA; v_gene: TRBV6-5; d_gene: NA; j_gene: TRBJ2-7; CDR3aa: CASRADDYEQYF; CDR3nt: TGTGCCAGCAGAGCGGACGACTACGAGCAGTACTTC
len: 14; abundance: NA; v_gene: TRBV19; d_gene: NA; j_gene: TRBJ2-7; CDR3aa: CASGGQGPVDEQYF; CDR3nt: TGTGCCAGTGGGGGTCAGGGGCCGGTTGACGAGCAGTACTTC
len: 14; abundance: NA; v_gene: TRBV27; d_gene: NA; j_gene: TRBJ1-1; CDR3aa: CASSLLTGNTEAFF; CDR3nt: TGTGCCAGCAGTTTACTTACGGGGAACACTGAAGCTTTCTTT
len: 16; abundance: NA; v_gene: TRBV4-2; d_gene: TRBD2; j_gene: TRBJ2-3; CDR3aa: CASSLTGTSGADTQYF; CDR3nt: TGTGCCAGCAGCCTAACCGGGACTAGTGGGGCAGATACGCAGTATTTT
len: 11; abundance: NA; v_gene: TRBV6-5; d_gene: NA; j_gene: TRBJ2-7; CDR3aa: CASRSSYEQYF; CDR3nt: TGTGCCAGCAGATCATCCTACGAGCAGTACTTC
len: 15; abundance: NA; v_gene: TRBV7-2; d_gene: NA; j_gene: TRBJ2-2; CDR3aa: CASSLRTPNTGELFF; CDR3nt: TGTGCCAGCAGTTTAAGGACTCCCAACACCGGGGAGCTGTTTTTT
len: 12; abundance: NA; v_gene: TRBV14; d_gene: TRBD1; j_gene: TRBJ2-5; CDR3aa: CASSPGQGTQYF; CDR3nt: TGTGCCAGCAGCCCGGGACAGGGGACCCAGTACTTC
len: 14; abundance: NA; v_gene: TRBV10-3; d_gene: NA; j_gene: TRBJ1-1; CDR3aa: CAISETGQPTEAFF; CDR3nt: TGTGCCATCAGTGAGACCGGACAGCCCACTGAAGCTTTCTTT
len: 14; abundance: few; v_gene: TRBV4-1; d_gene: TRBD1; j_gene: TRBJ1-2; CDR3aa: CASSQTGGAEGYTF; CDR3nt: TGCGCCAGCAGCCAGACAGGGGGCGCGGAGGGCTACACCTTC
len: 17; abundance: NA; v_gene: TRBV11-1; d_gene: NA; j_gene: TRBJ1-5; CDR3aa: CASSSLIAKRGNQPQHF; CDR3nt: TGTGCCAGCAGCTCCCTTATTGCGAAGAGGGGCAATCAGCCCCAGCATTTT
len: 14; abundance: NA; v_gene: TRBV5-1; d_gene: TRBD1; j_gene: TRBJ2-7; CDR3aa: CASRTGTGNYEQYF; CDR3nt: TGCGCCAGCAGGACCGGGACAGGGAACTACGAGCAGTACTTC
len: 18; abundance: NA; v_gene: TRBV5-1; d_gene: TRBD1; j_gene: TRBJ2-7; CDR3aa: CASSQGLLRDRDSYEQYF; CDR3nt: TGCGCCAGCAGCCAGGGTCTCCTTCGGGACAGGGACTCATACGAGCAGTACTTC
len: 14; abundance: few; v_gene: TRBV5-1; d_gene: TRBD1; j_gene: TRBJ2-7; CDR3aa: CASSSSGGSYEQYF; CDR3nt: TGCGCCAGCAGCTCCTCAGGGGGTTCCTACGAGCAGTACTTC
len: 15; abundance: NA; v_gene: TRBV7-2; d_gene: TRBD1; j_gene: TRBJ2-7; CDR3aa: CASSPRTGASYEQYF; CDR3nt: TGTGCCAGCAGCCCCCGGACAGGGGCCTCTTACGAGCAGTACTTC
len: 15; abundance: NA; v_gene: TRBV9; d_gene: TRBD1; j_gene: TRBJ2-7; CDR3aa: CASSGPGQGAYEQYF; CDR3nt: TGTGCCAGCAGCGGACCGGGACAGGGGGCCTACGAGCAGTACTTC
len: 16; abundance: NA; v_gene: TRBV28; d_gene: NA; j_gene: TRBJ1-4; CDR3aa: CASSPFGQMGNEKLFF; CDR3nt: TGTGCCAGCAGTCCCTTTGGACAGATGGGCAATGAAAAACTGTTTTTT
len: 12; abundance: NA; v_gene: TRBV29-1; d_gene: NA; j_gene: TRBJ1-2; CDR3aa: CSVEGQHYGYTF; CDR3nt: TGCAGCGTTGAAGGTCAGCACTATGGCTACACCTTC
len: 17; abundance: once; v_gene: TRBV4-3; d_gene: NA; j_gene: TRBJ2-3; CDR3aa: CASSQDRDGVGTDTQYF; CDR3nt: TGCGCCAGCAGCCAAGATCGCGACGGGGTGGGCACAGATACGCAGTATTTT
len: 15; abundance: NA; v_gene: TRBV6-5; d_gene: TRBD1; j_gene: TRBJ1-3; CDR3aa: CASSYRTGSGNTIYF; CDR3nt: TGTGCCAGCAGTTATCGGACAGGATCTGGAAACACCATATATTTT
len: 15; abundance: NA; v_gene: TRBV2; d_gene: TRBD2; j_gene: TRBJ2-1; CDR3aa: CASMGRAGGWNEQFF; CDR3nt: TGTGCCAGCATGGGTCGAGCGGGAGGATGGAATGAGCAGTTCTTC
len: 16; abundance: NA; v_gene: TRBV5-1; d_gene: TRBD1; j_gene: TRBJ2-7; CDR3aa: CASSLVGTGDLSEQYF; CDR3nt: TGCGCCAGCAGCTTGGTGGGGACAGGGGACCTCTCCGAGCAGTACTTC
len: 15; abundance: NA; v_gene: TRBV7-8; d_gene: NA; j_gene: TRBJ2-5; CDR3aa: CASSSGWGSQETQYF; CDR3nt: TGTGCCAGCAGCTCCGGTTGGGGGAGCCAAGAGACCCAGTACTTC
len: 16; abundance: NA; v_gene: TRBV5-1; d_gene: TRBD2; j_gene: TRBJ2-5; CDR3aa: CASSLVTSGGIETQYF; CDR3nt: TGCGCCAGCAGCTTGGTGACTAGCGGGGGTATAGAGACCCAGTACTTC
len: 17; abundance: NA; v_gene: TRBV5-1; d_gene: TRBD2; j_gene: TRBJ2-7; CDR3aa: CASSLGGESGRAREQYF; CDR3nt: TGCGCCAGCAGCTTGGGGGGAGAAAGCGGGAGGGCCCGGGAGCAGTACTTC
len: 15; abundance: once; v_gene: TRBV4-3; d_gene: NA; j_gene: TRBJ2-7; CDR3aa: CASSQVAFGAYEQYF; CDR3nt: TGCGCCAGCAGCCAAGTTGCATTCGGGGCCTACGAGCAGTACTTC
len: 14; abundance: NA; v_gene: TRBV5-6; d_gene: TRBD1; j_gene: TRBJ1-4; CDR3aa: CASSLRDRVNRLFF; CDR3nt: TGTGCCAGCAGCTTACGGGACAGAGTTAATCGACTGTTTTTT
len: 13; abundance: NA; v_gene: TRBV5-1; d_gene: NA; j_gene: TRBJ1-2; CDR3aa: CASSLDGNYGYTF; CDR3nt: TGCGCCAGCAGCTTGGACGGAAACTATGGCTACACCTTC
len: 16; abundance: NA; v_gene: TRBV7-8; d_gene: TRBD2; j_gene: TRBJ2-3; CDR3aa: CASSPRSGGPTDTQYF; CDR3nt: TGTGCCAGCAGCCCTAGGAGCGGGGGGCCCACAGATACGCAGTATTTT
len: 15; abundance: NA; v_gene: TRBV18; d_gene: TRBD1; j_gene: TRBJ2-7; CDR3aa: CASSPMDRGLLGQYF; CDR3nt: TGTGCCAGCTCACCGATGGACAGGGGCCTTTTAGGGCAGTACTTC
len: 13; abundance: NA; v_gene: TRBV27; d_gene: NA; j_gene: TRBJ1-2; CDR3aa: CASSSGVSYGYTF; CDR3nt: TGTGCCAGCAGTTCCGGGGTCTCCTATGGCTACACCTTC
len: 16; abundance: NA; v_gene: TRBV27; d_gene: TRBD1; j_gene: TRBJ1-1; CDR3aa: CASSVQGREMNTEAFF; CDR3nt: TGTGCCAGCAGTGTACAGGGGAGGGAGATGAACACTGAAGCTTTCTTT
len: 15; abundance: NA; v_gene: TRBV5-1; d_gene: NA; j_gene: TRBJ1-1; CDR3aa: CASSLAEGADTEAFF; CDR3nt: TGCGCCAGCAGCTTGGCCGAGGGCGCTGACACTGAAGCTTTCTTT
len: 16; abundance: NA; v_gene: TRBV4-3; d_gene: TRBD1; j_gene: TRBJ1-2; CDR3aa: CASSHLTGVPPYGYTF; CDR3nt: TGCGCCAGCAGCCACCTGACAGGGGTGCCTCCCTATGGCTACACCTTC
len: 17; abundance: NA; v_gene: TRBV6-1; d_gene: TRBD1; j_gene: TRBJ1-5; CDR3aa: CASSARELHRGTQPQHF; CDR3nt: TGTGCCAGCAGTGCACGTGAATTACACAGGGGTACGCAGCCCCAGCATTTT
len: 15; abundance: NA; v_gene: TRBV18; d_gene: NA; j_gene: TRBJ2-1; CDR3aa: CASSPDGYSYNEQFF; CDR3nt: TGTGCCAGCTCCCCAGACGGTTACTCCTACAATGAGCAGTTCTTC
len: 16; abundance: NA; v_gene: TRBV5-5; d_gene: TRBD1; j_gene: TRBJ1-2; CDR3aa: CASSPGQGASGYGYTF; CDR3nt: TGTGCCAGCAGCCCCGGACAGGGGGCTTCGGGCTATGGCTACACCTTC
len: 12; abundance: once; v_gene: TRBV11-2; d_gene: NA; j_gene: TRBJ2-2; CDR3aa: CASSPRFGELFF; CDR3nt: TGTGCCAGCAGCCCTCGCTTTGGGGAGCTGTTTTTT
len: 15; abundance: NA; v_gene: TRBV9; d_gene: NA; j_gene: TRBJ1-1; CDR3aa: CASSVAGGLNTEAFF; CDR3nt: TGTGCCAGCAGCGTAGCCGGGGGTCTGAACACTGAAGCTTTCTTT
len: 14; abundance: NA; v_gene: TRBV10-3; d_gene: NA; j_gene: TRBJ1-5; CDR3aa: CAISESGKQQPQHF; CDR3nt: TGTGCCATCAGTGAGTCGGGTAAACAGCAGCCCCAGCATTTT
len: 16; abundance: NA; v_gene: TRBV11-3; d_gene: NA; j_gene: TRBJ2-7; CDR3aa: CASSLAGPGLPYEQYF; CDR3nt: TGTGCCAGCAGCTTAGCTGGGCCGGGTCTACCCTACGAGCAGTACTTC
len: 16; abundance: NA; v_gene: TRBV21-1; d_gene: NA; j_gene: TRBJ2-1; CDR3aa: CASTLRGGGSYNEQFF; CDR3nt: TGTGCCAGCACCCTGAGGGGCGGGGGCTCCTACAATGAGCAGTTCTTC
len: 15; abundance: NA; v_gene: TRBV2; d_gene: NA; j_gene: TRBJ2-1; CDR3aa: CASRPFTSSYNEQFF; CDR3nt: TGTGCCAGCAGACCTTTTACGAGCTCCTACAATGAGCAGTTCTTC
len: 16; abundance: NA; v_gene: TRBV14; d_gene: NA; j_gene: TRBJ1-5; CDR3aa: CASSQETGFRNQPQHF; CDR3nt: TGTGCCAGCAGCCAAGAGACAGGCTTTAGGAATCAGCCCCAGCATTTT
len: 15; abundance: NA; v_gene: TRBV18; d_gene: NA; j_gene: TRBJ1-1; CDR3aa: CASSPARQPYTEAFF; CDR3nt: TGTGCCAGCTCACCCGCCAGACAGCCATACACTGAAGCTTTCTTT
len: 11; abundance: NA; v_gene: TRBV11-2; d_gene: NA; j_gene: TRBJ2-1; CDR3aa: CASSLKGEQFF; CDR3nt: TGTGCCAGCAGCTTGAAGGGGGAGCAGTTCTTC
len: 16; abundance: NA; v_gene: TRBV18; d_gene: TRBD1; j_gene: TRBJ2-1; CDR3aa: CASSPGQSPSYNEQFF; CDR3nt: TGTGCCAGCTCTCCGGGACAGAGCCCTTCCTACAATGAGCAGTTCTTC
len: 14; abundance: NA; v_gene: TRBV29-1; d_gene: NA; j_gene: TRBJ1-1; CDR3aa: CSVNRVPTNTEAFF; CDR3nt: TGCAGCGTCAACAGGGTTCCGACGAACACTGAAGCTTTCTTT
len: 15; abundance: NA; v_gene: TRBV19; d_gene: TRBD1; j_gene: TRBJ2-7; CDR3aa: CASKGGTGEVYEQYF; CDR3nt: TGTGCCAGTAAAGGGGGCACAGGGGAAGTCTACGAGCAGTACTTC
len: 13; abundance: once; v_gene: TRBV29-1; d_gene: TRBD1; j_gene: TRBJ2-1; CDR3aa: CSVPGTAINEQFF; CDR3nt: TGCAGCGTGCCCGGGACAGCAATCAATGAGCAGTTCTTC
len: 15; abundance: NA; v_gene: TRBV5-1; d_gene: NA; j_gene: TRBJ1-1; CDR3aa: CASSPNYGANTEAFF; CDR3nt: TGCGCCAGCAGCCCAAACTACGGGGCCAACACTGAAGCTTTCTTT
len: 13; abundance: once; v_gene: TRBV13; d_gene: NA; j_gene: TRBJ2-3; CDR3aa: CASSPEGGDTQYF; CDR3nt: TGTGCCAGCAGCCCGGAGGGGGGGGATACGCAGTATTTT
len: 14; abundance: once; v_gene: TRBV27; d_gene: TRBD1; j_gene: TRBJ1-2; CDR3aa: CASSPNDRVESYTF; CDR3nt: TGTGCCAGCAGTCCAAACGACAGGGTTGAAAGCTACACCTTC
len: 14; abundance: few; v_gene: TRBV9; d_gene: TRBD1; j_gene: TRBJ1-5; CDR3aa: CASSVGQEDQPQHF; CDR3nt: TGTGCCAGCAGCGTGGGACAGGAGGACCAGCCCCAGCATTTT
len: 15; abundance: NA; v_gene: TRBV27; d_gene: TRBD1; j_gene: TRBJ1-1; CDR3aa: CASSLSSGTVTEAFF; CDR3nt: TGTGCCAGCAGTTTATCGTCGGGGACAGTGACTGAAGCTTTCTTT